A single sample gave rise to the 27 T cell receptor beta chains below, sequenced in a study of blood T cells in healthy people across ages. With a J-beta primer mix and a sample-barcoded 5' primer, a second PCR ran roughly 6 to 12 cycles. TCRdb re-called the 5' RACE reads with MiXCR, one entry per CDR3 protein. Here the sample spans 1.5 million to 2 million distinct CDR3 sequences, roughly 50% being singletons. Material for sequencing was blood. These receptor sequences come from a woman aged 40-49 years in good health.

This clonotype has a handful of counts. V and J are TRBV6-2 or TRBV6-3 and TRBJ2-7, with 8 positions matching TRBD1. This CDR3 is 14 amino acids long. Trimming removed 6 bases from V and 1 base from J; junction bases left unmatched: 5. The V gene's germline CDR1 is MNHEY and CDR2 SVGEGT. The CDR3 coding sequence is TGTGCCAGCAGGACCGGGACAGGTTCCTACGAGCAGTACTTC. This gives the protein CASRTGTGSYEQYF.

The rearrangement joins TRBV20-1 to TRBJ1-4; D gene uncertain. With 5 bases removed from V and 8 bases from J, the gap between germline ends came to 12 bases. CDR1 is DFQATT, CDR2 SNEGSKA, per germline (reference sequence). CDR3 size: 12 residues. In DNA, the CDR3 is TGCAGTGCTCCGATCGCTGGCGAAAAACTGTTTTTT. Its translation is CSAPIAGEKLFF.

The chain is built from TRBV5-1 and TRBJ2-7, with D perhaps TRBD2 (6 bases). V was clipped by 4 bases and J by 0 bases, with 17 bases between them. The CDR3 extends over 16 amino acids. Germline loops: CDR1 SGHRS, CDR2 YFSETQ. The CDR3 DNA reads TGCGCCAGCAGCCCTCGGGCTAGCGCCTACTCCTACGAGCAGTACTTC. Translation gives CASSPRASAYSYEQYF.

The chain links TRBV6-1 to TRBJ2-7, with a weak D call TRBD1 (5 bases). The CDR3 spans 13 residues. Germline-derived CDR1 and CDR2 are MNHNS and SASEGT. The V and J ends lost 4 bases and 5 bases respectively, with 12 bases between them. The CDR3 region is CASSVGRVNEQYF. The CDR3 DNA follows: TGTGCCAGCAGTGTGGGCAGGGTGAACGAGCAGTACTTC.

This chain uses TRBV11-2 with TRBJ2-3; TRBD2 aligns across 9 bases. The germline V gene has CDR1 SGHAT and CDR2 FQNNGV. The CDR3 covers 14 residues. J lost 4 bases, V lost 7 bases, and 6 bases had no gene match. The CDR3 DNA follows: TGTGCCAGCACCAGGGGGACTAGCTCAGATACGCAGTATTTT. Protein product: CASTRGTSSDTQYF.

The chain recombines TRBV7-2 with TRBJ1-2, with D hard to call. The germline CDR1 and CDR2 sequences are SGHTA and FQGNSA. The ends were cut back, 0 bases at V and 7 bases at J, with 15 bases in the middle. The CDR3 is 15 amino acids. CDR3 protein: CASSLANSRGSGYTF. The CDR3 DNA is TGTGCCAGCAGCTTAGCGAATTCTCGGGGTAGTGGCTACACCTTC.

The gene calls are TRBV27 and TRBJ2-6; D may match TRBD1 or TRBD2 (5 bases each). Per the germline V gene, CDR1 is MNHEY and CDR2 is SMNVEV (reference sequence). The CDR3 has 18 residues. V was cut by 2 bases and J by 0 bases, with 14 bases left in between. The CDR3 DNA follows: TGTGCCAGCAGTTTAAGTGTTGCCGGGACCTCTGGGGCCAACGTCCTGACTTTC. Protein: CASSLSVAGTSGANVLTF.

The chain uses TRBV7-8 and TRBJ2-3; a weak D match, TRBD2 (5 bases). This CDR3 has 17 amino acids. Trimming removed 5 bases at V and 0 bases at J, with 18 bases between. Germline V gene data show CDR1 as SGHVS and CDR2 as FQNEAQ. Written as DNA, the CDR3 is TGTGCCAGCAGCCGACCTAGAGGGCCGGAGAGCACAGATACGCAGTATTTT. It translates to CASSRPRGPESTDTQYF.

This clonotype has more than one count but fewer than ten. The chain uses TRBV6-6 and TRBJ2-5; tentative D call: TRBD2 (6 bases). The CDR3 spans 14 residues. Germline-derived CDR1 and CDR2 are MNHNY and SVGAGI (reference sequence). The V end lost 6 bases, the J end lost 4 bases, and 15 bases lay between the germline ends. This CDR3 reads CASRAGGVSETQYF. The CDR3 region has the DNA TGTGCCAGCAGAGCTGGCGGGGTCTCAGAGACCCAGTACTTC.

The chain has TRBV12-3 or TRBV12-4 and TRBJ1-5, with 8 bases identical to TRBD1. This CDR3 has 13 amino acids. The V segment lost 5 bases and the J segment 6 bases; nucleotides outside the gene matches: 3. CDR3 bases: TGTGCCAGCAGTCCACAGGGGGGTCAGCCCCAGCATTTT. This sequence encodes CASSPQGGQPQHF.

This sequence joins TRBV27 and TRBJ2-5, with D possibly called TRBD1 or TRBD2 (6 bases each). V was shortened by 5 bases and J by 11 bases, with 24 bases between the two germline ends. CDR3 length: 15 residues. Germline CDR1 is MNHEY and CDR2 is SMNVEV (reference sequence). CDR3 coding DNA: TGTGCCAGCAGTGACCTAGAGGGGGGTGACAATGAGCAGTACTTC. Protein product: CASSDLEGGDNEQYF.

In its sample, this clonotype was seen a few times. This rearrangement joins TRBV5-1 to TRBJ2-6; D might be TRBD1 (7 bases). The germline V gene has CDR1 SGHRS and CDR2 YFSETQ. The CDR3 runs to 18 residues. V was shortened by 3 bases and J by 0 bases, with 16 bases between the two germline ends. CDR3 sequence reads: CASSSYRGLPSGANVLTF. Here the CDR3 DNA reads TGCGCCAGCAGCTCGTACAGGGGACTCCCCTCTGGGGCCAACGTCCTGACTTTC.

For the CDR3, the DNA is TGTGCCAGCACCAGATCCATTGAGCCGGAGACCCAGTACTTC. It encodes CASTRSIEPETQYF. This rearrangement joins TRBV9 to TRBJ2-7, with D unresolved. The J call is uncertain, as TRBJ2-5 better fits the DNA end. Germline values: CDR1 SGDLS, CDR2 YYNGEE. The CDR3 sequence is 14 residues long.

Only a few counts were recorded for this clonotype. V is TRBV10-3 and J is TRBJ2-5; 12 nucleotides agree with TRBD1. The CDR3 loop spans 16 amino acids. Trimming at V came to 5 bases and at J to 5 bases, leaving 9 bases not matched to a gene. The germline gives CDR1 ENHRY, CDR2 SYGVKD. The CDR3 DNA reads as TGTGCCATCAGTCCTCCCGGGACAGGGGGCCGGGAGACCCAGTACTTC. The encoded protein is CAISPPGTGGRETQYF.

J is TRBJ2-1 and V is TRBV20-1; D is uncertain. The germline CDR1 and CDR2 sequences are DFQATT and SNEGSKA (reference sequence). The CDR3 has 13 residues. Trimming stripped 1 base from V and 1 base from J, with 5 bases between. CDR3 nucleotide sequence: TGCAGTGCTAGAGCGGAATCCTACAATGAGCAGTTCTTC. Translated: CSARAESYNEQFF.

The genes are TRBV20-1 and TRBJ2-2; 10 bases are a match to TRBD1. The CDR3 loop spans 18 amino acids. Germline-derived CDR1 and CDR2 are DFQATT and SNEGSKA (reference sequence). V trimming: 3 bases; J trimming: 6 bases; junction bases outside the gene matches: 16. CDR3 sequence reads: CSASTTQRTGGNAGELFF. The CDR3 coding sequence is TGCAGTGCTAGCACCACGCAGAGGACAGGGGGAAATGCCGGGGAGCTGTTTTTT.

The rearrangement joins TRBV5-1 to TRBJ2-1; D is unclear. The germline CDR1 and CDR2 sequences are SGHRS and YFSETQ. The CDR3 extends over 13 amino acids. The germline V and J ends were trimmed by 3 bases and 7 bases, with 11 bases remaining between them. The CDR3 spells CASSSVMSNEQFF. In DNA form, the CDR3 reads TGCGCCAGCAGCTCCGTAATGAGTAATGAGCAGTTCTTC.

The chain is built from TRBV5-1 and TRBJ2-7; unclear D gene. The V gene's germline CDR1 is SGHRS and CDR2 YFSETQ. This CDR3 has 14 residues. Trimming took 0 bases from V and 5 from J, leaving 12 bases between them. The DNA of the CDR3 is TGCGCCAGCAGCTTGGCCTCTATGGTGGACGAGCAGTACTTC. This codes for CASSLASMVDEQYF.

This clonotype showed up just a few times. J is TRBJ1-2 and V is TRBV6-4; 7 nucleotides agree with TRBD1. V trimming: 2 bases; J trimming: 5 bases; junction bases outside the gene matches: 5. Per the germline V gene, CDR1 is MRHNA and CDR2 is SNTAGT. The CDR3 runs to 14 residues. CDR3 region: CASSDAAGGYGYTF. For the CDR3, the DNA is TGTGCCAGCAGTGACGCGGCAGGGGGATATGGCTACACCTTC.

This chain joins TRBV30 and TRBJ1-4, with D unclear. Germline CDR1 and CDR2: GTSNPN and SVGIG (reference sequence). The CDR3 sequence is 15 residues long. Trimming pared 0 bases from V and 5 bases from J, leaving 13 bases between. CDR3 nucleotide sequence: TGTGCCTGGAGTGTTCGGCCAGCCGCGAATGAAAAACTGTTTTTT. The encoded protein is CAWSVRPAANEKLFF.

This rearrangement joins TRBV6-2 or TRBV6-3 to TRBJ1-1; D unresolved. There are 13 residues in the CDR3. Germline-derived CDR1 and CDR2 are MNHEY and SVGEGT. Trimming cost V 7 bases and J 7 bases, with 16 bases left between them. CDR3 coding DNA: TGTGCCAGCACCGAACAGCCGATGGGTGAAGCTTTCTTT. It codes for CASTEQPMGEAFF.

This clonotype was observed a few times. The chain recombines TRBV12-3 or TRBV12-4 with TRBJ2-3; tentatively, D is TRBD2 (6 bases). This CDR3 contains 18 residues. V lost 5 bases and J lost 5, with 26 bases in between. The CDR3 bases are TGTGCCAGCAGTCTACGCCTCAGCGGGTTGGGCAGTGTAGATACGCAGTATTTT. Residues: CASSLRLSGLGSVDTQYF.

V and J are TRBV12-3 or TRBV12-4 and TRBJ2-1; TRBD1 or TRBD2 may be the D gene (5 bases each). This CDR3 has 16 residues. With 5 bases removed from V and 6 bases from J, the gap between germline ends came to 20 bases. The CDR3 region has the DNA TGTGCCAGCAGTCTCTCCGGGACCCCGGTGCCCAATGAGCAGTTCTTC. This sequence encodes CASSLSGTPVPNEQFF.

In its sample, this clonotype was seen many times. This chain links TRBV7-2 with TRBJ2-5; 8 bases fit TRBD2. This CDR3 has 15 residues. V was clipped by 2 bases and J by 4 bases; unmatched bases: 6. Germline V gene sequence: CDR1 SGHTA, CDR2 FQGNSA. CDR3 sequence: CASSLSRGGPETQYF. CDR3 DNA sequence: TGTGCCAGCAGCTTATCTCGGGGGGGCCCAGAGACCCAGTACTTC.

The chain carries TRBV7-8 and TRBJ2-5, with a weak D call TRBD2 (6 bases). CDR1 is SGHVS, CDR2 FQNEAQ, per germline. Deletions cut 0 bases from V and 11 bases from J, with 16 bases between. The CDR3 totals 14 residues. The CDR3 protein is CASSLAGGPIEQYF. In DNA form, the CDR3 reads TGTGCCAGCAGCTTAGCGGGAGGCCCCATTGAGCAGTACTTC.

This chain connects TRBV21-1 to TRBJ2-4; TRBD1 was called by the table and not checked on the DNA. Gene TRBJ2-7 matches the end of the DNA better, so the J call may be wrong. TRBV21-1 is a listed pseudogene. This CDR3 spans 14 amino acids. The CDR3 DNA reads TGTGCCAGCATCTCCGGGAATCCCCGCGACGAGCAGTACTTC. Protein sequence: CASISGNPRDEQYF.

CDR3 sequence (DNA): TGCGCCAGCAGCCACTTCTTCTACGAGCAGTACTTC. It is translated as CASSHFFYEQYF. The chain combines TRBV4-3 with TRBJ2-5; D gene unclear. The J call is doubtful: the DNA matches TRBJ2-7 better. Germline loops: CDR1 LGHNA, CDR2 YSLEER. CDR3 length equals 12 residues.